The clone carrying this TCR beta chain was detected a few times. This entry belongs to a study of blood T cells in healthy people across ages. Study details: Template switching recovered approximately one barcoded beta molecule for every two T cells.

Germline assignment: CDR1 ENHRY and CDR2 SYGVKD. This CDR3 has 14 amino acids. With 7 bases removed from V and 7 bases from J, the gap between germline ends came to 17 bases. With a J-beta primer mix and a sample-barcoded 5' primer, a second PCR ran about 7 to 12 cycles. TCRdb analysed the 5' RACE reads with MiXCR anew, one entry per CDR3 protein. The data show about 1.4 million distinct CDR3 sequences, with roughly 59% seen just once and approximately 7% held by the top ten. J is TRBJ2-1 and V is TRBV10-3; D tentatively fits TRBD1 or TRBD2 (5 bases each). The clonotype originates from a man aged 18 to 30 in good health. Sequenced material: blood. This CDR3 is CAINPGTDGNEQFF. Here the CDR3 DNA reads TGTGCCATCAATCCCGGGACCGACGGGAATGAGCAGTTCTTC.